This T cell receptor beta chain was obtained from a study of cytomegalovirus exposure and HLA in healthy donors. Overall study: A prior study identified 117 million unique TCR beta sequences from roughly 180 million T cells. Study-wide results and limits: Likely technical artifact: a cluster of highly shared sequence variants.

Notes on this clone: Antigen specificity is unknown.

Looked up from germline, CDR1 is SGHTA and CDR2 is FQGTGA. Between the trimmed V and J ends, which lost 5 bases and 2 bases, there was a span of 16 bases. The CDR3 has 15 amino acids. The primer mix had 60 Vbeta and 13 Jbeta primers. Measured with immunoSEQ multiplex PCR; TCRdb has only the in-frame clones, and not every one. Seen here are some 96,000 clones, approximately 64% observed once, and the top ten hold about 3.5%. The sequence was obtained from a man aged 55 to 70 in good health and CMV-seronegative. Sample: PBMCs. The V call is TRBV7-3, the J call TRBJ2-7, with a possible D match to TRBD2 (6 bases). CDR3 protein: CASSPGVSRTYEQYF. In DNA, the CDR3 is TGTGCCAGCAGCCCGGGGGTTAGCAGGACCTACGAGCAGTACTTC.